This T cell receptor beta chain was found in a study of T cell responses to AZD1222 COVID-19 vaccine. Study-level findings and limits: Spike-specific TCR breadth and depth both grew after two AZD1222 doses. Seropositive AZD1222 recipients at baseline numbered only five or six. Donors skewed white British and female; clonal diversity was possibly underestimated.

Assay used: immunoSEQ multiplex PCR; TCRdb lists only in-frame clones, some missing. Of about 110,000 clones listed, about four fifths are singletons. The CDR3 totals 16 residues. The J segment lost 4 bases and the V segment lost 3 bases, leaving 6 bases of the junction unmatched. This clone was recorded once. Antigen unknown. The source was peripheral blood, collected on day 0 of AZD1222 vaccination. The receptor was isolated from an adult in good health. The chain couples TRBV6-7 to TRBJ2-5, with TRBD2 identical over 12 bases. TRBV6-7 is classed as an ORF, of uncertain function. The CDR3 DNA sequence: TGTGCCAGCAGTTATTCACCACTAGCGGGGGGAGAGACCCAGTACTTC. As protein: CASSYSPLAGGETQYF.